This T cell receptor (beta chain) came from a study of regulatory T cells in long-lasting Graves disease (dated by TCRdb to 2020 to 2022). For the wider study: Patients with newly diagnosed Graves' disease had been on antithyroid drugs for under 3 months. This study used TCR sequencing and RNA sequencing of peripheral blood to compare persistent Graves' disease patients against newly diagnosed Graves' disease patients. The study was registered as a clinical trial and conducted in China. A total of 35 or so samples were covered by TCR sequencing, comprising around 13 persistent and around 20 newly diagnosed Graves' disease patients.

Libraries were prepared through multiplex PCR. The data were produced on an Illumina HiSeq 4000. CDR3 regions were amplified by Arm-PCR with iRepertoire HTBI primers to construct TCR beta libraries. PCR products were gel purified before sequencing. Processing in the source paper ran as follows. A total of fewer than 80 TRBV and 14 TRBJ segments were identified across samples and were used for gene usage analysis of CDR3 amino acid clonotypes. COPE and FqMerger were used to merge the filtered high-quality paired reads into contigs. BLAST was used to align contigs to IMGT TRBV, TRBD and TRBJ reference genes, with CDR3 defined following IMGT. Any clonotype with a frequency above 0.1% was classified as a highly expanded clone. Shannon entropy was used to measure repertoire diversity, and the Gini coefficient was used to measure V-J evenness. A clonotype was considered public if more than one individual shared it. Through fastp at Q25 and MiXCR, TCRdb rebuilt clones from the public reads, retaining in-frame beta chains. Identical CDR3 proteins give one entry, which carries the most common genes and DNA. These V and J calls rely on TCRdb rather than the paper's analysis. In all, the sample holds 400,000 to 500,000 distinct CDR3 sequences, and about 15% of those were seen once. The ten largest make up about 23% of the sample.

The paper's findings and limits, for the study overall: Compared with newly diagnosed patients, persistent Graves' disease patients had lower TCR Shannon entropy and fewer highly expanded clones, which suggests clonal expansion. Sequencing and analysis were restricted to the TCR beta chain. A larger number of public clonotypes was shared among persistent patients (more than 2,500) than among newly diagnosed patients (around 970). The authors acknowledged the small sample size as a limitation that may reduce accuracy. The study examined only peripheral blood because the primary lesion, thyroid tissue, could not be accessed. Persistent disease showed preferential use of TRBV28, TRBJ1-2 and TRBJ2-5, whereas newly diagnosed disease favored TRBV20-1 and TRBJ2-1.

The time point label on this specimen signifies: newly diagnosed GD, antithyroid drugs for less than 3 months. RNA was extracted from PBMCs in TRIzol for both TCR sequencing and RNA sequencing. Graves' disease was diagnosed according to American Thyroid Association guidelines. The patients came from an endocrinology department in Xi'an, China. Each patient gave 8.5 to 9.5 milliliters of peripheral blood, collected in an EDTA anticoagulant tube. PBMCs were isolated by Ficoll Paque Plus density gradient separation without further T cell sorting. An Agilent 2100 Bioanalyzer and agarose gel were used to check RNA quality, while a NanoDrop 2000 measured RNA concentration. The sample holds a few counts of this clonotype. Its antigen is still unknown. No quality values exist for individual bases; no much larger clone is one base distant. Via the germline V gene (reference sequence), CDR1 is GTSNPN and CDR2 SVGIG. Trimming takes 0 bases from V and 6 bases from J, and the germline ends sit 18 bases apart. The CDR3 holds 15 amino acids from the cysteine to the phenylalanine. Only the CDR3 part of the read is kept: 45 bases, read in frame from the first base.

These data were likewise used in another study, on T cells in Graves' hyperthyroidism and ophthalmopathy. Per that second paper: A patient counted as having stable Graves' hyperthyroidism if no progression to ophthalmopathy occurred over 18 months of follow-up. Hyperthyroidism patients were aged 18 to 65 years and newly diagnosed, with disease duration of less than 2 months. Patients with uncontrolled infections, other autoimmune diseases, pregnancy or lactation were excluded. Diagnoses relied on clinical symptoms, serum thyroxine and TRAb, thyroid ultrasound and orbital computed tomography. For the first round of RT-PCR on the TCR CDR3, the HTBI primer set was used together with the Qiagen OneStep RT-PCR kit. Most expanded thyroid clonotypes (frequency above 0.001) were also found in blood, which suggests that blood repertoires may mirror thyroid immune responses. A model built on a 13 V-J signature distinguished ophthalmopathy from stable hyperthyroidism, reaching roughly 88% sensitivity and 81.08% specificity in cross-validation and 80%/75% in testing. During validation, the model predicted progression to ophthalmopathy a median of about 6.5 months ahead of onset, with almost 71% sensitivity and 72.22% specificity. A discovery cohort of about 100 patients, roughly 40 with Graves' ophthalmopathy and about 58 with stable Graves' hyperthyroidism, was used to find distinguishing TCR V-J signatures. An independent validation cohort of around 20 hyperthyroidism patients and over 15 patients who later progressed to ophthalmopathy tested prospective prediction of ophthalmopathy. The 85 to 100 discovery patients were divided at random into training and test sets in a 7:3 ratio. In addition, the study compared T-cell repertoires in thyroid tissue and in blood from six Graves' hyperthyroidism patients. Following sampling, methimazole starting at 30 mg daily was given to hyperthyroidism patients, and high-dose intravenous methylprednisolone was given to ophthalmopathy patients. A second multiplex PCR round built the libraries, followed by size selection and purification. Libraries were sequenced paired-end with 100 bp reads on an Illumina HiSeq2000. SOAPnuke was used to process the raw data, removing reads that contained adapters or uncalled bases, had a mean Phred below 15, or lacked an exact match to the constant primer or identifier. COPE v1.2.5 was used to merge high-quality paired reads, and clonotypes were defined as unique nucleotide sequences. Clonotypes were aligned to IMGT TRBV, TRBD and TRBJ reference segments using MiTCR v1.1. Only V-J combinations with frequency above 0.0001, covering roughly 99% of repertoires, were analysed. The TCS score was defined as F50 (clonal expansion) divided by E x V (chaos), with BLOSUM62-based TCRdist calculated between CDR3 peptides within each V-J. Welch's t-statistics and random forest reduced 450 to 600 V-J features to 10 to 15, which were used in a naive Bayes classifier (R e1071). No statistical method was used to set the sample size in advance, and investigators knew the group allocation. TCR Vbeta CDR3 sequencing of 130 to 150 peripheral blood samples (approximately 44 ophthalmopathy, under 80 hyperthyroidism and roughly 17 progressor patients) is reported in the paper.

The specimen was peripheral blood mononuclear cells (PBMCs), collected at new diagnosis, from a patient treated with antithyroid drugs. In this chain, TRBV30 is recombined with TRBJ2-7; the D region is possibly TRBD1 or TRBD2, each matching across 5 bases. The TCR sequence derives from a young woman with Graves disease. Donor details come from another sample of the same person, matched by shared clones. Here is the DNA: TGTGCCTGGAGTGTAGTGGGACCATCTCTGGGCGAGCAGTACTTC. This is translated as CAWSVVGPSLGEQYF.